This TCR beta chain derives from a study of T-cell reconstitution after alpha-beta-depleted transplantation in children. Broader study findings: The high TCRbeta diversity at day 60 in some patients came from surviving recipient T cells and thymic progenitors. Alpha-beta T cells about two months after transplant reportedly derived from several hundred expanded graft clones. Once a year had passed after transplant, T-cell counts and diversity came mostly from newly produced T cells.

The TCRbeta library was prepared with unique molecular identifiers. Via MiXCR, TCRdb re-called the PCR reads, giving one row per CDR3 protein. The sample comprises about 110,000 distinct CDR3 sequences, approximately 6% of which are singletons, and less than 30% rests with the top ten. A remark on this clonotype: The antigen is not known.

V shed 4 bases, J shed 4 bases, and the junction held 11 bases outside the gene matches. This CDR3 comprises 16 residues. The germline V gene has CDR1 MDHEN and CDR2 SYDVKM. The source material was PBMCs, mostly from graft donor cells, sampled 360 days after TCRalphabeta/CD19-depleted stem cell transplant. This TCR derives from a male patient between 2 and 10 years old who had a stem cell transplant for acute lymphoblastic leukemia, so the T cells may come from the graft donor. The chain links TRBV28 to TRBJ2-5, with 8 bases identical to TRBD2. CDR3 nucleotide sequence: TGTGCCAGCAGTTGGGAGCCCCGGGGGGGCGTAGAGACCCAGTACTTC. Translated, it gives CASSWEPRGGVETQYF.